A selection of T cell receptor beta chains follows, all from one sample in a study of beta chain features in type 1 diabetes. This table comes from immunoSEQ multiplex PCR, and its TCRdb copy is limited to in-frame clones, with some not included. In the table there are 160,000 or so clones, about 8.1% of which are singletons. Sequenced: central memory CD4+ T cells from blood. Receptors originate from a woman aged 18-35 years with type 1 diabetes. CDR3s include the opening cysteine and the closing phenylalanine or tryptophan.

v_gene,len,CDR3aa
TRBV10-3,13,CAISGTGKETQYF
TRBV27,14,CASSPSTGQNTQYF
TRBV28,14,CASREDGNTGELFF
TRBV27,13,CASSRDSLYGYTF
TRBV9,15,CASSVGNSGIYEQYF
TRBV29-1,13,CSVDRGGAGELFF
TRBV30,15,CASRGQGLDKNIQYF
TRBV7-9,14,CASSTTTTLGEQFF
TRBV30,13,CAWSPGGIYEQYF
TRBV30,14,CAWRSSGAIDTQYF
TRBV4-3,15,CASSATSGASETQYF
TRBV10-3,14,CAISGGRAGNTIYF
TRBV21-1,18,CASSKAAFRGGPNQPQHF
TRBV4-3,14,CASSHGTGNSPLHF
TRBV5-1,16,CASFRAPGQGTGELFF
TRBV25-1,13,CASSVAGSYEQYF
TRBV19,14,CASLQEGSGYGYTF
TRBV2,14,CARGQSTNTGELFF
TRBV5-1,13,CASSLASEDTQYF
TRBV19,13,CASTLTGLYGYTF
TRBV14,14,CASSQLGQGDGYTF
TRBV11-2,14,CASSLGAGTYEQYF
TRBV5-1,15,CASSRLGQEAGGAFF
TRBV7-3,13,CASSRDRDYGYTF
TRBV10-3,13,CAIKGATNTEAFF
TRBV10-3,11,CAIGQGYGYTF
TRBV7-3,17,CASSSHPTSGSTGELFF
TRBV4-3,14,CASSLDGQSYEQYF